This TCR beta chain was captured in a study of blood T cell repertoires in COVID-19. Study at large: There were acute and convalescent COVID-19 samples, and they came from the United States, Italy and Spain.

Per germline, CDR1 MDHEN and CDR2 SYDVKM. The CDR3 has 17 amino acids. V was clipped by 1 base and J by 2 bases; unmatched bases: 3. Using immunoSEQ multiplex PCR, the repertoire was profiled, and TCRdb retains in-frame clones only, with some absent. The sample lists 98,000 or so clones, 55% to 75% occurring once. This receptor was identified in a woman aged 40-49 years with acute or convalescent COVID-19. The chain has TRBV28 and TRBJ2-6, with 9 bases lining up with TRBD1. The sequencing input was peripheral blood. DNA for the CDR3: TGTGCCAGCAGTTTATACGGGACAGGGACTGGGGCCAACGTCCTGACTTTC. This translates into CASSLYGTGTGANVLTF.